Only a few counts were recorded for the clone carrying this T cell receptor (beta chain). Its specificity is not known. Cell sorting via CD45RO/CCR7/CD25/CD127/CD95/CD27 was performed to obtain CD4+ naive, central memory, regulatory and stem cell-like memory cells. The CDR3 spans 17 residues. Trimming at V came to 4 bases and at J to 2 bases, leaving 8 bases not matched to a gene. In germline, CDR1 is MGHDK, CDR2 SYGVNS. The study reverse transcribed the entire isolated RNA, so it sequenced expressed TCRB transcripts. Method: immunoSEQ multiplex PCR; TCRdb's copy keeps in-frame clones and lacks some. The table includes around 160,000 clones, under 60% detected once. The sample is drawn from a study of beta chain features in type 1 diabetes. Study results and caveats: Resolution of whether HLA type affects TCRB rearrangement was not achieved here. A cDNA-based sequencing approach could over-represent cells with high TCR expression. People with Type 1 diabetes carried modestly yet significantly shorter TCRB CDR3s in all four CD4+ subsets.

The sample was Tregs from blood. J is TRBJ2-6 and V is TRBV25-1; 7 bases fit TRBD1. This sequence originates from a man aged 18 to 30 in good health. The CDR3 DNA is TGTGCCAGCAGTGGGAGTACAGGGGTGCCTGGGGCCAACGTCCTGACTTTC. Translating it yields CASSGSTGVPGANVLTF.